Sequencing of this T cell receptor beta chain was carried out in a study of blood T cell repertoires in COVID-19. Study-wide background: COVID-19 samples from acute and convalescent phases originated in the United States, Italy and Spain. T cells, B-cell-depleted T cells, or PBMCs supplied cDNA or gDNA.

How the authors handled the data: Estimates of nucleated cell counts were drawn from the amplification of reference gene primers. Produced via immunoSEQ multiplex PCR; TCRdb's table is partial and in-frame only. The V and J calls and the clone size are those of that table, but D and trimming were determined from the DNA. The data show about 82,000 clones, roughly 79% seen once. CDR1 and CDR2 from the germline V gene are ENHRY and SYGVKD. CDR3 length: 18 amino acids. The V end was cut by 3 bases, the J end by 0 bases, with 18 bases between. The J gene is TRBJ1-5, the V gene TRBV10-3; possibly TRBD1 for D (5 bases). The material sequenced was peripheral blood. The TCR originated in a man older than 75 with acute or convalescent COVID-19. The CDR3 DNA reads as TGTGCCATCAGTGAAAGTCCCCCCCGGGACTATAGCAATCAGCCCCAGCATTTT. Its translation: CAISESPPRDYSNQPQHF.